This T cell receptor (beta chain) is from a study of T cell responses to AZD1222 COVID-19 vaccine. Concerning this clone itself: Its cognate antigen is unknown.

V dropped 7 bases and J dropped 3; count of bases not matched to a gene: 5. This CDR3 has 13 amino acids. Germline CDR1 and CDR2: MNHEY and SMNVEV (reference sequence). Study outcomes and limitations: Spike-specific TCR breadth and depth were elevated following two AZD1222 doses. Unmutated variant regions are reportedly targeted by nearly half of spike-specific TCRs. Donors in the cohort were predominantly white British and more often female, and clonal diversity was possibly underestimated.

TCRdb keeps only in-frame clones here, not all; method: immunoSEQ multiplex PCR. The table has some 97,000 clones, approximately 87% seen once. The source was peripheral blood, collected on day 0 of MenACWY control vaccination. This chain links TRBV27 with TRBJ2-5; 7 positions match TRBD2. This sequence originates from an adult in good health. Written as DNA, the CDR3 is TGTGCCAGCAAGCGGGACGCAGAAGAGACCCAGTACTTC. This encodes CASKRDAEETQYF.